This T cell receptor (beta chain) originates from a study of blood T cell repertoires in COVID-19. Study-level information: The United States, Italy and Spain provided the acute and convalescent COVID-19 samples. Nucleic acid was either cDNA or gDNA, and it came from T cells, B-cell-depleted T cells, or PBMCs.

In the study's own analysis: Nucleated cell number was recorded as an estimate derived from reference gene primer amplification. The data were produced by immunoSEQ multiplex PCR, yet TCRdb's version contains in-frame clones alone and is incomplete. V and J calls and clone size are given by that table; D and trimming were obtained from the DNA. The sample has more than 95,000 clones, approximately 80% seen once. Germline CDR1 and CDR2: SNHLY and FYNNEI. V was shortened by 3 bases and J by 4 bases, with 9 bases between the two germline ends. The CDR3 sequence is 13 residues long. Sequenced input: peripheral blood. The chain couples TRBV2 to TRBJ1-2; no clear D gene. The TCR was taken from a middle-aged man with acute or convalescent COVID-19. CDR3 in DNA: TGTGCCAGCAGTGAGGTGGTCAGCTATGGCTACACCTTC. This gives the protein CASSEVVSYGYTF.